This entry concerns a single T cell receptor (beta chain). This clonotype was recorded at least ten times. Its antigen is currently not known. Qualities for individual bases were not recorded, and no much larger clone is one base off. Each patient had bone marrow sampled at the time of active disease. Isolation of bone marrow mononuclear cells was performed by Ficoll-Hypaque density gradient centrifugation. CD138-negative cells were obtained by negative selection after labeling with CD138 magnetic microbeads on a MACS separator, removing myeloma plasma cells. Purity of the isolated cells was checked by flow cytometry on an Attune NxT using CD138 antibodies. Total RNA was extracted with TRIzol reagent and quantified with a NanoDrop spectrophotometer. For each patient, paired RNA-seq and IR-seq were run on the CD138-negative bone marrow sample from that patient. The CDR3 numbers 16 residues from cysteine through phenylalanine. The sequence is cut down to CDR3 DNA, 48 bases in frame from base 1. Trimming takes 4 bases off V and 7 bases off J; junction bases not matched to a gene: 12. From the germline V gene (reference sequence), CDR1 is SEHNR and CDR2 is FQNEAQ.

TCR libraries were built from roughly 440 ng RNA with the Immunoverse kit, using molecular barcoded adaptors covering alpha/delta and beta/gamma chains. TCR library preparation was performed with the same RNA that was used for transcriptome sequencing. TCR libraries were sequenced on an Illumina HiSeq 4000 with 2 x 150 cycles. In the original analysis: With MiXCR, TCR reads were aligned to human V, D, J and C references and assembled into CDR3 clonotypes, with quality filtering and error correction included. Clonotype counts and gene usage diversity were analyzed with the tcR package in R. Raw mapping reads were checked after the RNA-seq reads had been mapped by STAR aligner version 2.5.3a onto the human GRCh37 genome. To test how sequencing depth affected the clonotypes detected, IR-seq fastq files were randomly downsampled with Seqtk 1.3. TCRdb redid the processing of the public reads, applying fastp at Q25 and MiXCR, and retained in-frame beta chains. Each CDR3 protein appears once, grouped with its most common genes and DNA. For this entry, the V and J calls and clone size follow TCRdb and not the study's own pipeline. This sample is represented by under 150,000 distinct CDR3 sequences; around 14% of them were singletons. Of the sample, just under 8.5% is held by the ten largest clones.

This sample is drawn from a study of read filtering for tumor transcriptome and immune sequencing (dated by TCRdb to between 2020 and 2021). General notes on the study: The cohort had about 17 male and 14 female patients with a mean age of roughly 70 years, ranging from roughly 40 to 90. Under revised international staging, roughly 8 patients fell into R-ISS I, 15 to 20 into R-ISS II and roughly 7 into R-ISS III. After DNase treatment, whole-transcriptome libraries were prepared with the TruSeq RNA Access Library Prep Kit. TCR-region mapped reads per sample ranged from about 3.5 to 11 million with IR-seq versus only about 80 to 1,300 with RNA-seq. Using the same bone marrow samples, the study ran both targeted immune repertoire sequencing and bulk whole-transcriptome sequencing and then compared the TCR repertoires from each method. One main goal was a read-filtering strategy for immune repertoire data, in particular deciding whether clonotypes backed by only one read should be removed.

Paper-wide results and their limitations: In IR-seq, single-read clonotypes were roughly 82% of clonotypes but 3.5% to 4% of total reads; in RNA-seq they were approximately 73% of clonotypes and 35% to 50% of reads. IR-seq captured clonotypes at much higher depth and more reliably than RNA-seq, and smaller IR-seq throughput sufficed to identify most shared clonotypes. The sorted CD138-negative fraction was composed of a mixed bone marrow immune population rather than of purified T cells. Removing single-read clonotypes increased the correlation between IR-seq and RNA-seq shared clonotype proportions.

The receptor was isolated from a donor older than 35 with multiple myeloma. Sequences were obtained from a population of CD138-negative cells sorted from bone marrow. This specimen's cell subset or site label, per the study, means: bone marrow mononuclear cells depleted of CD138+ plasma/myeloma cells by negative magnetic selection. The chain uses TRBV7-9 and TRBJ2-1, with TRBD2 identical over 8 junction bases. The CDR3 protein: CASSSLPSGSGNEQFF. The nucleotides are TGTGCCAGCAGCTCTCTCCCCAGCGGGAGTGGGAATGAGCAGTTCTTC.